The clone carrying this TCR beta chain was observed many times. Its antigen is currently unknown. Diagnoses rested on clinical symptoms, serum thyroxine and TRAb, thyroid ultrasound and orbital computed tomography. This specimen comes from a study of T cells in Graves' hyperthyroidism and ophthalmopathy. Study details: Blood was drawn when the patient was first diagnosed and still untreated.

The CDR3 has 16 residues. Germline CDR1 is SEHNR and CDR2 is FQNEAQ (reference sequence). Between the trimmed V and J ends, which lost 2 bases and 13 bases, there was a span of 21 bases. TCR beta CDR3 region amplification was performed from RNA transcripts. The HTBI primer set served for first-round RT-PCR of the TCR CDR3. TCRdb passed the multiplex PCR reads through MiXCR, listing each CDR3 protein once. The sample has around 250,000 distinct CDR3 sequences; 15% to 20% are singletons. Findings of the study overall: Among clonotypes expanded in thyroid above 0.001, most were also found in blood.

Sequencing was performed on blood. The TCR comes from a woman aged 18-29 years with Graves' ophthalmopathy. The J gene is TRBJ1-6, the V gene TRBV7-9; D call uncertain. The CDR3 region has the DNA TGTGCCAGCAGCTTAATCTCATCCTCCCGGGGTGCCCCCCTCCACTTT. Translated: CASSLISSSRGAPLHF.